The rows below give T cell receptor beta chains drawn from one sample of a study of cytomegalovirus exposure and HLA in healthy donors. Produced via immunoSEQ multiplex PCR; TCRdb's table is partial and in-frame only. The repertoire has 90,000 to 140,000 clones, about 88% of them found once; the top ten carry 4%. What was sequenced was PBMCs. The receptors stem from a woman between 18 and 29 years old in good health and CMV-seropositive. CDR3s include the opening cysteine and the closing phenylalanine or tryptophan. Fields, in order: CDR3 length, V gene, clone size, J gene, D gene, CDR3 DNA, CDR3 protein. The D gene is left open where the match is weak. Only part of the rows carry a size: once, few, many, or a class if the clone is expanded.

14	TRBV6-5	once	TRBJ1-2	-	TGTGCCAGCAGTTACGGGGCAGGGAAGGGGAGCTACACCTTC	CASSYGAGKGSYTF
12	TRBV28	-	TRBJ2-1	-	TGTGCCAGCAGTTTCCAGGGGAATGAGCAGTTCTTC	CASSFQGNEQFF
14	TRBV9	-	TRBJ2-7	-	TGTGCCAGCAACCGGAGGGGGGGTGGCTACGAGCAGTACTTC	CASNRRGGGYEQYF
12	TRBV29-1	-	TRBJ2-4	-	TGCAGCGTTGAGCCCCCGGGGAACATTCAGTACTTC	CSVEPPGNIQYF
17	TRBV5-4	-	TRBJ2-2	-	TGTGCCAGCAGCCCCGCGGACGGGAGCATCGGCACCGGGGAGCTGTTTTTT	CASSPADGSIGTGELFF
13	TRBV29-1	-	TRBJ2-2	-	TGCAGCGTTGAGTCTCTATTGAGCGGGGAGCTGTTTTTT	CSVESLLSGELFF
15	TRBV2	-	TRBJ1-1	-	TGTGCCAGCAGTCAGACCTTTGGGAGGAACACTGAAGCTTTCTTT	CASSQTFGRNTEAFF
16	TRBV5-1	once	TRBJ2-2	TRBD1	TGCGCCAGCAGCTTGGTAGGGACAGCGAACACCGGGGAGCTGTTTTTT	CASSLVGTANTGELFF
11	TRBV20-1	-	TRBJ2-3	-	TGCAGTGCTAGTAGCGTAGATACGCAGTATTTT	CSASSVDTQYF
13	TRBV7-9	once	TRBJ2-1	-	TGTGCCAGCAGCTTAGGGTACAGGGCTGAGCAGTTCTTC	CASSLGYRAEQFF
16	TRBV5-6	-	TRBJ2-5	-	TGTGCCAGCAGCTTGGTACGGGTGGGTGGGCAAGAGACCCAGTACTTC	CASSLVRVGGQETQYF
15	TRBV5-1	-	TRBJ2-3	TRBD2	TGCGCCAGCAGCTTGGTTAGCGGGGGGGAAAATACGCAGTATTTT	CASSLVSGGENTQYF
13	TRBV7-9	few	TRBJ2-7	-	TGTGCCAGCAGCTCCAGGGGACCCTACGAGCAGTACTTC	CASSSRGPYEQYF
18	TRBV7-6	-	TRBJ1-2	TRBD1	TGTGCCAGCAGAAAAGAGGGAGACAGGGCGTTTTATAACTATGGCTACACCTTC	CASRKEGDRAFYNYGYTF
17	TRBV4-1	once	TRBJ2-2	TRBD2	TGCGCCAGCAGCCTCAAGCCAGCGGGGGCGAACACCGGGGAGCTGTTTTTT	CASSLKPAGANTGELFF
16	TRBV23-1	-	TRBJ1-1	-	TGCGCCAGCAGTCAATCGTTGGAGGGTCCGGACACTGAAGCTTTCTTT	CASSQSLEGPDTEAFF